This T cell receptor (beta chain) was identified in a study of spatial heterogeneity in lung cancer. Findings and caveats of the study: The study found that expanded intratumoral alpha and beta TCR counts tracked tumor mutation counts.

Described time point: sample taken at primary tumor resection. This clonotype was picked up many times. Its antigen is undetermined. After removal of 2 bases from V and 2 bases from J, the junction contained 3 bases not matched to a gene. The germline V gene has CDR1 SGDLS and CDR2 YYNGEE. CDR3 length: 14 residues. TCRdb independently ran MiXCR on the 5' RACE reads; one entry per CDR3 protein. The table records roughly 20,000 distinct CDR3 sequences, 2.8% of them present only once. The receptor was derived from a male donor with early-stage non-small cell lung cancer. The V call is TRBV9, the J call TRBJ2-7, with TRBD2 matching over 8 bases. Source: lung tumor tissue, taken at surgery. The CDR3 nucleotides read TGTGCCAGCAGCGTTAGCGGGGTGACCTACGAGCAGTACTTC. This codes for CASSVSGVTYEQYF.